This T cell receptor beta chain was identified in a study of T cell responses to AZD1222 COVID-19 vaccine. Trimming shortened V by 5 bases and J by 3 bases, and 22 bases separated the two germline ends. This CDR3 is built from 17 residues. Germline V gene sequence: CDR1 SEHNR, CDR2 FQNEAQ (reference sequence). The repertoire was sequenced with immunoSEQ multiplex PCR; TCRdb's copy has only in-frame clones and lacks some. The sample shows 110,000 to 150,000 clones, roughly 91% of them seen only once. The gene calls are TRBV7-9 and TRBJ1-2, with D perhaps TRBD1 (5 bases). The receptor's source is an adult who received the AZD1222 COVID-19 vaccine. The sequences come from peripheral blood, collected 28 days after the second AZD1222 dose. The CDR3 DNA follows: TGTGCCAGCAGCCCCCCGGGGGTCCCCTCCCCTCACTATGGCTACACCTTC. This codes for CASSPPGVPSPHYGYTF.